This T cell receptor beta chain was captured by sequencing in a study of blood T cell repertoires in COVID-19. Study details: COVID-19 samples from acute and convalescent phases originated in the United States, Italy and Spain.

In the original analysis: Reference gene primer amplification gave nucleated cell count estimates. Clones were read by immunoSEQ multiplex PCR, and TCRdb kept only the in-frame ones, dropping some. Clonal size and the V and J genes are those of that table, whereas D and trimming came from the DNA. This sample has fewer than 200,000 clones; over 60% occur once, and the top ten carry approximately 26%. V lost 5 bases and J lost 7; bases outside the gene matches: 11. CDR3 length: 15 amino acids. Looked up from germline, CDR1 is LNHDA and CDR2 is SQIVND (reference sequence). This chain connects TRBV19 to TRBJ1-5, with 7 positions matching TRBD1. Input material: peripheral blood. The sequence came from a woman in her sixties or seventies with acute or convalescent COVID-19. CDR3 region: CASSDRQGYLQPQHF. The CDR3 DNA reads TGTGCCAGTAGTGATCGACAGGGATATCTCCAGCCCCAGCATTTT.